Below, 17 T cell receptor beta chains from the same sample are listed, as sequenced in a study of blood T cell repertoires in COVID-19 (dated by TCRdb to the early 2020s). The library was built by means of the immunoSEQ multiplex PCR assay. This immuneACCESS table, as held by TCRdb, lists in-frame sequences with V and J called but not all clones. Of the missing ones, under half trace to an unresolved V gene in checked studies; the others have no known cause. The sample table lists 250,000 to 400,000 clones, under 90% of them with a count of one. The ten biggest clones cover less than 3.5% of the sample. The sample comprised peripheral blood. These receptors came from a woman in her twenties or thirties with COVID-19, enrolled during active disease.

The J gene is TRBJ1-1, the V gene TRBV19; a possible D gene is TRBD1 (6 bases). CDR1 is LNHDA, CDR2 SQIVND, per germline (reference sequence). This CDR3 has 14 amino acids. The ends were cut back, 6 bases at V and 0 bases at J, with 11 bases in the middle. The CDR3 nucleotides read TGTGCCAGTAGATTACAGGGTTTGAACACTGAAGCTTTCTTT. This translates into CASRLQGLNTEAFF.

The chain uses TRBV27 and TRBJ2-5, with 13 bases fitting TRBD2. CDR3 length: 14 residues. Looked up from germline, CDR1 is MNHEY and CDR2 is SMNVEV (reference sequence). Losses at the gene ends were 5 bases for V and 3 bases for J; bases not matched to a gene: 0. The CDR3 region has the DNA TGTGCCAGCAGTGGACTAGCGGGAGAAGAGACCCAGTACTTC. As protein: CASSGLAGEETQYF.

This rearrangement joins TRBV7-8 to TRBJ2-1, with D unclear. This CDR3 is built from 15 residues. Germline V CDR1 and CDR2: SGHVS, FQNEAQ. V lost 5 bases and J 0 bases, leaving 11 bases between the germline ends. Here the CDR3 DNA reads TGTGCCAGCAGCGTGACGGGTAGCTCCTACAATGAGCAGTTCTTC. Its protein is CASSVTGSSYNEQFF.

This chain joins TRBV15 and TRBJ1-2; D unclear. The germline CDR1 and CDR2 sequences are LNHNV and YYDKDF (reference sequence). The CDR3 is 14 amino acids. The germline V and J ends were trimmed by 1 base and 6 bases, with 12 bases remaining between them. Here the CDR3 reads CATSRGTAENGYTF. The CDR3 DNA sequence: TGTGCCACCAGCAGAGGTACGGCGGAGAATGGCTACACCTTC.

The chain carries TRBV10-2 and TRBJ1-5; D remains unclear. V was clipped by 3 bases and J by 0 bases, with 15 bases between them. Germline lookup yields CDR1 WSHSY and CDR2 SAAADI. The CDR3 contains 17 residues. This chain's CDR3 is CASSDPPEVYSNQPQHF. The CDR3 DNA is TGCGCCAGCAGTGACCCCCCGGAGGTTTATAGCAATCAGCCCCAGCATTTT.

In this sample, this clone turned up many times. V is TRBV6-5 and J is TRBJ1-2; D is unclear. V lost 6 bases and J lost 4, with 15 bases in between. The V gene's germline CDR1 is MNHEY and CDR2 SVGAGI. The CDR3 covers 14 residues. This CDR3 is CASRPGGDPYGYTF. The CDR3 nucleotides read TGTGCCAGCAGGCCGGGAGGCGATCCCTATGGCTACACCTTC.

The V gene is TRBV7-2, the J gene TRBJ1-5; D is undetermined. The ends were cut back, 4 bases at V and 0 bases at J, with 4 bases in the middle. Germline CDR1 is SGHTA and CDR2 is FQGNSA. The CDR3 is made up of 13 amino acids. CDR3 in DNA: TGTGCCAGCAGCTCCATTAGCAATCAGCCCCAGCATTTT. Amino acid sequence: CASSSISNQPQHF.

This chain connects TRBV3-1 (or the pseudogene TRBV3-2) to TRBJ2-1, with 14 bases aligning to TRBD2. V was pared by 4 bases and J by 8 bases, with 10 bases of the junction left unmatched. Germline V gives CDR1 LGHDT, CDR2 YNNKEL (reference sequence). The CDR3 is made up of 17 amino acids. Here the CDR3 DNA reads TGTGCCAGCAGCCCGCCGGGACTAGCGGGAGTGGGGGATGAGCAGTTCTTC. Its translation is CASSPPGLAGVGDEQFF.

The chain employs TRBV2 and TRBJ1-5; 7 bases match TRBD1. Germline CDR1 is SNHLY and CDR2 is FYNNEI. The ends lost 3 bases at V and 4 bases at J; junction bases unmatched: 6. The CDR3 is 15 amino acids. The CDR3: CASSEGGQPNQPQHF. The CDR3, as DNA: TGTGCCAGCAGTGAGGGGGGACAGCCGAATCAGCCCCAGCATTTT.

The gene calls are TRBV10-2 and TRBJ2-5, with TRBD2 as a possible D gene (5 bases). The V gene lost 6 bases and the J gene lost 5 bases, with 13 bases spanning the gap. CDR3 length: 13 residues. Germline V CDR1 and CDR2: WSHSY, SAAADI. CDR3 region: CASSRAGSETQYF. The CDR3 region has the DNA TGCGCCAGCAGCCGGGCGGGTAGCGAGACCCAGTACTTC.

CDR3 sequence (DNA): TGTGCCAGCAGTTCAACCGGGACAGTTAATACCGGGGAGCTGTTTTTT. Translation: CASSSTGTVNTGELFF. The chain joins TRBV28 to TRBJ2-2; 7 bases align to TRBD1. The CDR3 contains 16 residues. V lost 4 bases to trimming and J lost 5 bases; unmatched junction nucleotides: 10. CDR1 and CDR2 (germline): MDHEN, SYDVKM.

This chain uses TRBV14 with TRBJ2-3, with D uncertain. The CDR3 sequence is 14 residues long. V was cut by 4 bases and J by 5 bases, with 13 bases left in between. Germline V gene data show CDR1 as SGHDN and CDR2 as FVKESK. CDR3 bases: TGTGCCAGCAGCCGCGGATTCAGAAGAGATACGCAGTATTTT. It yields the protein CASSRGFRRDTQYF.

This chain joins TRBV5-1 and TRBJ1-4; no reliable D call. Germline CDR1 and CDR2: SGHRS and YFSETQ. The CDR3 loop spans 13 amino acids. The V and J ends lost 0 bases and 8 bases respectively, with 8 bases between them. The CDR3 sequence: CASSLGGVEKLFF. CDR3 DNA: TGCGCCAGCAGCTTGGGAGGAGTCGAAAAACTGTTTTTT. Complete variable domain (other parts from reference TRBV5-1 and TRBJ1-4): KAGVTQTPRYLIKTRGQQVTLSCSPISGHRSVSWYQQTPGQGLQFLFEYFSETQRNKGNFPGRFSGRQFSNSRSEMNVSTLELGDSALYLCASSLGGVEKLFFGSGTQLSVL.

The J gene is TRBJ2-1, the V gene TRBV28, with 7 bases fitting TRBD2. This CDR3 is 15 amino acids long. V dropped 5 bases and J dropped 5; count of bases not matched to a gene: 9. Germline CDR1 reads MDHEN; CDR2 reads SYDVKM. CDR3 protein: CASSTRTSINNEQFF. For the CDR3, the DNA is TGTGCCAGCAGTACACGGACTAGTATAAACAATGAGCAGTTCTTC.

Notes on this clone: Different DNA sequences within this sample yield the same CDR3. The gene calls are TRBV30 and TRBJ1-1; D unclear. V lost 0 bases and J 0 bases, leaving 5 bases between the germline ends. CDR1 GTSNPN and CDR2 SVGIG come from the germline V gene (reference sequence). The CDR3 covers 13 residues. This CDR3 is CAWSVSMNTEAFF. In DNA form, the CDR3 reads TGTGCCTGGAGTGTTTCAATGAACACTGAAGCTTTCTTT.

This clone was recorded only once. The rearrangement uses TRBV28 and TRBJ1-5; 8 bases are a match to TRBD1. The CDR3 is 15 amino acids. The V segment lost 7 bases and the J segment 0 bases; nucleotides outside the gene matches: 5. Per germline, CDR1 MDHEN and CDR2 SYDVKM. The CDR3: CASTPTGVSNQPQHF. In nucleotides, the CDR3 is TGTGCCAGCACCCCGACAGGGGTTAGCAATCAGCCCCAGCATTTT.

This chain's CDR3 is CASSRTSAHEQYF. Here the CDR3 DNA reads TGTGCCAGCAGCCGGACTAGCGCCCACGAGCAGTACTTC. This chain links TRBV3-1 (or the pseudogene TRBV3-2) with TRBJ2-7; TRBD2 matches 9 bases. This CDR3 comprises 13 residues. Trimming took 4 bases from V and 5 from J; bases not matched to a gene: 3. Per germline, CDR1 LGHDT and CDR2 YNNKEL (reference sequence).